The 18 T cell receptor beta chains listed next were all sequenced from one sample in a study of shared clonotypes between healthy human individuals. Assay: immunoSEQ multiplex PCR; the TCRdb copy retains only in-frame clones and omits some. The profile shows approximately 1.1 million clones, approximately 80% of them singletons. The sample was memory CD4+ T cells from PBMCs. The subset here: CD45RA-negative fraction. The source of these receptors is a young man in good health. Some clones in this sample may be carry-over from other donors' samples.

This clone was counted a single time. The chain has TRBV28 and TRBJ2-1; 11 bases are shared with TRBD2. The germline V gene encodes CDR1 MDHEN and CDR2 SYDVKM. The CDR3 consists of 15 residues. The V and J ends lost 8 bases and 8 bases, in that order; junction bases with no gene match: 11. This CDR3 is CASGLAGGPSHEQFF. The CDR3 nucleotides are TGTGCCAGCGGATTAGCGGGAGGGCCTTCCCATGAGCAGTTCTTC.

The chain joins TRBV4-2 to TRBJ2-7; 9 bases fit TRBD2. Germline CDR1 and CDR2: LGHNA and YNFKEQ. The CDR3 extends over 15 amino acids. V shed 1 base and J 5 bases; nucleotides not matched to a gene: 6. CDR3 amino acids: CASSQAAGGPHEQYF. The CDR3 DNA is TGTGCCAGCAGCCAAGCGGCGGGAGGGCCCCACGAGCAGTACTTC.

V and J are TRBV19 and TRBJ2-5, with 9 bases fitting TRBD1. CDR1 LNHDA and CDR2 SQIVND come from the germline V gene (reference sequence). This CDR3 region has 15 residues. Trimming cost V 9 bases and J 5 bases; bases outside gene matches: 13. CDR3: CASQPRTGAWETQYF. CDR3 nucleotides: TGTGCCAGCCAGCCCCGGACAGGGGCTTGGGAGACCCAGTACTTC.

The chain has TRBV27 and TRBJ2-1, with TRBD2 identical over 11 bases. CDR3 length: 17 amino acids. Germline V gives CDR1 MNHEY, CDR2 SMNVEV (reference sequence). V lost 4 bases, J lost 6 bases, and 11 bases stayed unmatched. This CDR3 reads CASSSPRSGRAVNEQFF. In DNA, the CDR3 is TGTGCCAGCAGTTCCCCGCGTAGCGGGAGGGCGGTCAATGAGCAGTTCTTC.

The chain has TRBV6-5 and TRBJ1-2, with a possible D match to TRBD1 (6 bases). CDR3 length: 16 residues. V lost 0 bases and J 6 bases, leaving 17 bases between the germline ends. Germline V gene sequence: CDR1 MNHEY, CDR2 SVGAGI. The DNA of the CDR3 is TGTGCCAGCAGTTACTCCACCCCCAGGGGAGGGCATGGCTACACCTTC. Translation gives CASSYSTPRGGHGYTF.

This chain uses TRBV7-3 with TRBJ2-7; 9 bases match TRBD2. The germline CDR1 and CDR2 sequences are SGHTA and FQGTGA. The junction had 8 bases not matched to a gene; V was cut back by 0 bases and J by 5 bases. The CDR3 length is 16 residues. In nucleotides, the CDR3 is TGTGCCAGCAGCTTAACGTTGGCTAGCGGGACCCACGAGCAGTACTTC. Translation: CASSLTLASGTHEQYF.

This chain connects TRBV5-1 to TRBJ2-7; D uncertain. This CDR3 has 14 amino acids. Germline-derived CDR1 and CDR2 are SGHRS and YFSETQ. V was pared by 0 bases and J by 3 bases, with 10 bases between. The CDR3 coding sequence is TGCGCCAGCAGCTTGGGTTCGACGGGCTACGAGCAGTACTTC. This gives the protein CASSLGSTGYEQYF. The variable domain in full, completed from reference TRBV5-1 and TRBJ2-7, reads KAGVTQTPRYLIKTRGQQVTLSCSPISGHRSVSWYQQTPGQGLQFLFEYFSETQRNKGNFPGRFSGRQFSNSRSEMNVSTLELGDSALYLCASSLGSTGYEQYFGPGTRLTVT.

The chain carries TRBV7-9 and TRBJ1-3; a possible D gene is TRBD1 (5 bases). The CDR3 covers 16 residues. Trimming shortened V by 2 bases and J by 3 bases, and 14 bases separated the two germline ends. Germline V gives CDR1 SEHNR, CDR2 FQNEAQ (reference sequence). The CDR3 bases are TGTGCCAGCAGCTTAATGGGGGGAGTGGATGGAAACACCATATATTTT. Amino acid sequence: CASSLMGGVDGNTIYF.

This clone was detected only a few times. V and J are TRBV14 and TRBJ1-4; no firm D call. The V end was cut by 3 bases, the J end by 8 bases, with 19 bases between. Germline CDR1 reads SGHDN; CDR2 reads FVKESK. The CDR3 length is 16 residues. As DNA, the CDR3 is TGTGCCAGCAGCCATCCTCAGGTTGGCCGGCGGGAAAAACTGTTTTTT. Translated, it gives CASSHPQVGRREKLFF.

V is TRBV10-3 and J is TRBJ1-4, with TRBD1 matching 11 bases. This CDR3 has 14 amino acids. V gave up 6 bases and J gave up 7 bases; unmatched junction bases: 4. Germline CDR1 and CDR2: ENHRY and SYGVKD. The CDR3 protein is CAISAGTGGEKLFF. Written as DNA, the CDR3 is TGTGCCATCAGCGCGGGGACAGGGGGTGAAAAACTGTTTTTT.

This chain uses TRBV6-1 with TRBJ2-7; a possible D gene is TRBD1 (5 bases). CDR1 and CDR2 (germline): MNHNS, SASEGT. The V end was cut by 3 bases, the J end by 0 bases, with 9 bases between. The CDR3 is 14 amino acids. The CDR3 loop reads CASSDQGSSYEQYF. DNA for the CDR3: TGTGCCAGCAGTGACCAGGGTAGCTCCTACGAGCAGTACTTC.

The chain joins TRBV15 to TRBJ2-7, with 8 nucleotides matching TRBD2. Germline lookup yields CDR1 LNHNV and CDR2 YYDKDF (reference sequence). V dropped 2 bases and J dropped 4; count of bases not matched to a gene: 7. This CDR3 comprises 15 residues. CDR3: CATSRPTSGQYEQYF. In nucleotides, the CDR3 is TGTGCCACCAGCAGACCCACTAGCGGACAGTACGAGCAGTACTTC.

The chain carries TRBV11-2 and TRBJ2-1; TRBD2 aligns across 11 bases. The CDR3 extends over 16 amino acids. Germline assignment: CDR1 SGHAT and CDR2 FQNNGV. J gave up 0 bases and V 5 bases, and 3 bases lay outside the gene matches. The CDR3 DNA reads TGTGCCAGCAGCAGACTAGCGGGAAGCTCCTACAATGAGCAGTTCTTC. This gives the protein CASSRLAGSSYNEQFF.

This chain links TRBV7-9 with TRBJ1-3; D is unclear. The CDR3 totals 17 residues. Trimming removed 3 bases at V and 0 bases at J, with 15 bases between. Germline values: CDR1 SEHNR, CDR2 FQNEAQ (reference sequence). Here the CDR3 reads CASSFGSPIYSGNTIYF. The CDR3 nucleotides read TGTGCCAGCAGCTTCGGGTCGCCTATTTACTCTGGAAACACCATATATTTT.

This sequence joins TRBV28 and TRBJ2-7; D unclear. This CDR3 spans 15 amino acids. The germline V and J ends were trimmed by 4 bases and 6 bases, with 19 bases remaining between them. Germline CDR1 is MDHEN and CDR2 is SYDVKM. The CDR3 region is CASSSSTAVGSEQYF. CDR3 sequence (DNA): TGTGCCAGCAGTTCGAGCACCGCCGTCGGGTCCGAGCAGTACTTC.

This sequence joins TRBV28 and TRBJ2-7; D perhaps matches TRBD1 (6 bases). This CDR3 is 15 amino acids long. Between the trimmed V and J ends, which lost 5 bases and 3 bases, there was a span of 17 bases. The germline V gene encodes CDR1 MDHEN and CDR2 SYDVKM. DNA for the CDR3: TGTGCCAGCAGTCCACAGTCGACAGGAAACTACGAGCAGTACTTC. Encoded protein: CASSPQSTGNYEQYF.

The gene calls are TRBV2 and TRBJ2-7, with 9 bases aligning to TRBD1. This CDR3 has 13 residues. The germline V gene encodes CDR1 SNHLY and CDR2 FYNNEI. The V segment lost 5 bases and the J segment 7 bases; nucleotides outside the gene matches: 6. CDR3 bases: TGTGCCAGCAGTTACAAACAGGGGGCGGAGCAGTACTTC. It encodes CASSYKQGAEQYF.

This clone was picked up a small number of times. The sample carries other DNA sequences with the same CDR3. The CDR3 is CASSPPGGNQPQHF. The CDR3, as DNA: TGTGCCAGCTCACCCCCTGGTGGCAATCAGCCCCAGCATTTT. V is TRBV18 and J is TRBJ1-5; D gene unclear. V dropped 3 bases and J dropped 2 bases, with 8 bases sitting between them. Germline CDR1 is KGHSH and CDR2 is LQKENI. The length of the CDR3 is 14 residues.